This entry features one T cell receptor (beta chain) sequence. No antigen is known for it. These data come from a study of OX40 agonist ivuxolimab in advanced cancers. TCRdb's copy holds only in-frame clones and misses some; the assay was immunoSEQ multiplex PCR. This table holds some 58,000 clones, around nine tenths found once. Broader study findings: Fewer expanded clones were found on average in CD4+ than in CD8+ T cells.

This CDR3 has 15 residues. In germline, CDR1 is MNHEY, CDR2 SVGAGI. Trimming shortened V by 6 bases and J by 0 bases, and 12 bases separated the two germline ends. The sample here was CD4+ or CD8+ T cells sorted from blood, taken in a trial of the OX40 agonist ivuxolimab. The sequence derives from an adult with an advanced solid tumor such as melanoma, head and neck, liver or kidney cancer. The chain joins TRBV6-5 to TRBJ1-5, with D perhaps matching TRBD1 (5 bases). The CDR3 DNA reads TGTGCCAGCAGCAAGGACATTGATAGCAATCAGCCCCAGCATTTT. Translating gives CASSKDIDSNQPQHF.